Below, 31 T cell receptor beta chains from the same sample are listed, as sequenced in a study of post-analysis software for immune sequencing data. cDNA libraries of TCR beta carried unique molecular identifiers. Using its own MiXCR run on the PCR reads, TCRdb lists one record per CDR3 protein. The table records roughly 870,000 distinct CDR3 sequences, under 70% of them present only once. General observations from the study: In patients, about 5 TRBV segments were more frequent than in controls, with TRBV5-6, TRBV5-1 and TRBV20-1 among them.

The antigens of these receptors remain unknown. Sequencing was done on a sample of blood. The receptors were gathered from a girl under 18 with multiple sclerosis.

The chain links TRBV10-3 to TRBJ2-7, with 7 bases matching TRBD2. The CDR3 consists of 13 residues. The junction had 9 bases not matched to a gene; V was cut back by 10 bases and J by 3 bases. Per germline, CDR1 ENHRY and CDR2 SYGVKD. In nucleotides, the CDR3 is TGTGCCAGCCGCTCTAGCGGTGTCTACGAGCAGTACTTC. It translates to CASRSSGVYEQYF.

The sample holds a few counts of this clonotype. The CDR3, as DNA: TGTGCCACCAGTGATCCCCGGGCTCAAGAGACCCAGTACTTC. Residues: CATSDPRAQETQYF. The chain recombines TRBV24-1 with TRBJ2-5; no clear D gene. The germline V and J ends were trimmed by 3 bases and 2 bases, with 9 bases remaining between them. Per the germline V gene, CDR1 is KGHDR and CDR2 is SFDVKD. The CDR3 runs 14 residues.

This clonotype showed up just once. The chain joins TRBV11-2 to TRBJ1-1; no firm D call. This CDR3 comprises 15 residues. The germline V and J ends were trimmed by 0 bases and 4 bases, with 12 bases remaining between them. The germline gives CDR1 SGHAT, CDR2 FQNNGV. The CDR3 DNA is TGTGCCAGCAGCTTAGATCGGGGTTGGGGCACTGAAGCTTTCTTT. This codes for CASSLDRGWGTEAFF.

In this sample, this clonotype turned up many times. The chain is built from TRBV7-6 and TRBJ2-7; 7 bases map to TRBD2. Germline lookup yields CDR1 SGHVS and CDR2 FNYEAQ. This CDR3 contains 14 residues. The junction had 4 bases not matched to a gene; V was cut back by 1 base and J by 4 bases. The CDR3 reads CASSLDSGIYEQYF. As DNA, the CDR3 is TGTGCCAGCAGCTTAGACAGCGGGATATACGAGCAGTACTTC.

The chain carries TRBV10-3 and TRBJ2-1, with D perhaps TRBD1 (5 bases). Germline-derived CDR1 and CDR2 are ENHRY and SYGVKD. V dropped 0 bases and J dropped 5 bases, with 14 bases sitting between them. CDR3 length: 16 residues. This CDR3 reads CAISESGRARDNEQFF. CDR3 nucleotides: TGTGCCATCAGTGAGTCGGGCAGGGCCCGTGACAATGAGCAGTTCTTC.

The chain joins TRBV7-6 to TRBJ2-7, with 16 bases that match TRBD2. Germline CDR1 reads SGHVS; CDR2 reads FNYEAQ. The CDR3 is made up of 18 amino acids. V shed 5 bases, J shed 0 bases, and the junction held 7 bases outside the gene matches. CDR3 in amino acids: CASSRGLAGGPDSYEQYF. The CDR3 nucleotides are TGTGCCAGCAGCCGGGGACTAGCGGGAGGGCCTGACTCCTACGAGCAGTACTTC.

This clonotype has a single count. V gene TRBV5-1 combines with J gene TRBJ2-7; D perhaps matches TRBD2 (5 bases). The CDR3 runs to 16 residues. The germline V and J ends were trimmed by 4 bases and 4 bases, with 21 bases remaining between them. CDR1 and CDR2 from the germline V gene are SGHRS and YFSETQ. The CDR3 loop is CASSRTGSTVRYEQYF. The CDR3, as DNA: TGCGCCAGCAGCCGTACGGGGTCCACAGTTAGGTACGAGCAGTACTTC.

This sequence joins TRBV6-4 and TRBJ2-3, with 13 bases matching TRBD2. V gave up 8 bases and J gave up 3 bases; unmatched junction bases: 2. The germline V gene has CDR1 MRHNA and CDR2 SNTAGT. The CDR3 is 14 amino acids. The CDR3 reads CASGTSGDTDTQYF. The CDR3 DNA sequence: TGTGCCAGCGGGACTAGCGGGGATACAGATACGCAGTATTTT.

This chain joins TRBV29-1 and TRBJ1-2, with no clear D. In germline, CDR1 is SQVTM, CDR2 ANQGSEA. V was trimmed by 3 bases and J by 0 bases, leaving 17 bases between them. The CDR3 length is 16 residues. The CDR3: CSVDILLDTANYGYTF. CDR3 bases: TGCAGCGTTGATATTCTCCTCGACACGGCTAACTATGGCTACACCTTC.

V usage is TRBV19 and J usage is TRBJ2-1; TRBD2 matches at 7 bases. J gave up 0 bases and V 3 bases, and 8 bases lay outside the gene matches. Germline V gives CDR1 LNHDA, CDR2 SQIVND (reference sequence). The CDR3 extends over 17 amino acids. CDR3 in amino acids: CASSIRASGFSYNEQFF. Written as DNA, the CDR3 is TGTGCCAGTAGTATTAGGGCTAGCGGATTCTCCTACAATGAGCAGTTCTTC.

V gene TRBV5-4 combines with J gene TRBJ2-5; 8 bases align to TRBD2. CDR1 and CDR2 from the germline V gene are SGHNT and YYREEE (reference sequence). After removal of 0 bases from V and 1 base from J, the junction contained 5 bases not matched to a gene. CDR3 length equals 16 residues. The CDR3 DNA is TGTGCCAGCAGCTTGGGGGGTACTAGCGGCCAAGAGACCCAGTACTTC. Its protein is CASSLGGTSGQETQYF.

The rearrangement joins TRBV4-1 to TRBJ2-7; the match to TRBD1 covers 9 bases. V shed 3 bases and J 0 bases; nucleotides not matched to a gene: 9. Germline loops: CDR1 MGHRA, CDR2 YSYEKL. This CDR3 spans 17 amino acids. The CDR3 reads CASSQGHGTGSSYEQYF. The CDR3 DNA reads TGCGCCAGCAGCCAGGGTCATGGGACAGGGAGCTCCTACGAGCAGTACTTC.

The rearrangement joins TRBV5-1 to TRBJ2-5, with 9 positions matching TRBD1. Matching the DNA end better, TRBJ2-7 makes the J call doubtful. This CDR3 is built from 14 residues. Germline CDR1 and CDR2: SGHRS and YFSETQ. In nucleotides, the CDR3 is TGCGCCAGCAGCCTGACAGGGGGTCAGCCCGAGCAGTACTTC. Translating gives CASSLTGGQPEQYF.

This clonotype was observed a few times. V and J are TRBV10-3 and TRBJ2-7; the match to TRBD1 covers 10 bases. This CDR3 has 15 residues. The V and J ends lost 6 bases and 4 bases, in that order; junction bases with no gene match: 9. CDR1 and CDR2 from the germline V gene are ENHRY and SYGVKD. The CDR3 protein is CAISGTGAHPYEQYF. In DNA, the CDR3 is TGTGCCATCAGCGGGACAGGGGCACATCCTTACGAGCAGTACTTC.

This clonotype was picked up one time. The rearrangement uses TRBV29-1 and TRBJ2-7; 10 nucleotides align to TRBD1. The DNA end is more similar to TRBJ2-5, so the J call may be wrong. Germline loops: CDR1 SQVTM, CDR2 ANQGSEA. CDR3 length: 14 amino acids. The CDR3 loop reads CSGKPGQGMQTQYF. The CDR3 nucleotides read TGCAGCGGTAAACCGGGACAGGGGATGCAGACCCAGTACTTC.

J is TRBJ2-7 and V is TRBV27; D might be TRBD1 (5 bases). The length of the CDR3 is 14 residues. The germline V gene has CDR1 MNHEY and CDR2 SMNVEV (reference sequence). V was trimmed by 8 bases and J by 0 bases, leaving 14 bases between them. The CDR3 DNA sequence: TGTGCCAGCTCCCGCCCAGGGAACTCCTACGAGCAGTACTTC. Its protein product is CASSRPGNSYEQYF.

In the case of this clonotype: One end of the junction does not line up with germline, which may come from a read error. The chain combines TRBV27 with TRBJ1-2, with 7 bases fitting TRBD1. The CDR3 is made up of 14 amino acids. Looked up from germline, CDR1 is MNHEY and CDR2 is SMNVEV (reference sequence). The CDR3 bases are TGTACCAGCAGTTTATCAACACAGGGGCGCGGCTACACCTTC. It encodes CTSSLSTQGRGYTF.

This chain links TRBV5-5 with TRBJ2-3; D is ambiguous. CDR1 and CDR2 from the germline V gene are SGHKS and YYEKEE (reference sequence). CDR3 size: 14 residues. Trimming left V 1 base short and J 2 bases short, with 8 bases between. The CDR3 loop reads CASSLTDFTDTQYF. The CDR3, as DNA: TGTGCCAGCAGCTTGACTGACTTCACAGATACGCAGTATTTT.

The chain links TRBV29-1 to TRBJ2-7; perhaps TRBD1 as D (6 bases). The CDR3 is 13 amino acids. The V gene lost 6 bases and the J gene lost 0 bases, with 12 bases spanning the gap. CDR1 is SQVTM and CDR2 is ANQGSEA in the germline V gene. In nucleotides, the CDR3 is TGCAGCGTCTATACAGGGACCTCCTACGAGCAGTACTTC. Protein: CSVYTGTSYEQYF.

The CDR3 sequence is CASSGAGPFHGYTF. In DNA form, the CDR3 reads TGTGCCAGCAGTGGGGCCGGGCCCTTCCATGGCTACACCTTC. This chain connects TRBV12-3 or TRBV12-4 to TRBJ1-2; the D gene is possibly TRBD1 (5 bases). The CDR3 loop spans 14 amino acids. V shed 5 bases and J shed 6 bases, with 16 bases lying between them.

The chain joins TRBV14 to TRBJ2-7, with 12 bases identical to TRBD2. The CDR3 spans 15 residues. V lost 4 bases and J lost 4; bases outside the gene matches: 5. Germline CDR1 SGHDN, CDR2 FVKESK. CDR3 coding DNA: TGTGCCAGCAGCCCGCTAGCGGGGGGGCGGTACGAGCAGTACTTC. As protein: CASSPLAGGRYEQYF.

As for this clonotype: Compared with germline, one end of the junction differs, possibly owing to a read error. The CDR3 DNA reads TGCGCCAGCAGCAGTAAGGGGGCCGTTGGCCCGGATACGCAATATTTT. Amino acids: CASSSKGAVGPDTQYF. The chain joins TRBV5-1 to TRBJ2-3, with 7 bases aligning to TRBD1. The CDR3 is 16 amino acids. The germline gives CDR1 SGHRS, CDR2 YFSETQ.

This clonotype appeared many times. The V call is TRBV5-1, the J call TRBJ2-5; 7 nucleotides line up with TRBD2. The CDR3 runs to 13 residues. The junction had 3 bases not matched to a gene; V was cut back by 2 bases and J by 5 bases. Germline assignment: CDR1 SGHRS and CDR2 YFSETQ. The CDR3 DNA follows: TGCGCCAGCAGCTTAGGAGCGGGGGAGACCCAGTACTTC. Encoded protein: CASSLGAGETQYF.

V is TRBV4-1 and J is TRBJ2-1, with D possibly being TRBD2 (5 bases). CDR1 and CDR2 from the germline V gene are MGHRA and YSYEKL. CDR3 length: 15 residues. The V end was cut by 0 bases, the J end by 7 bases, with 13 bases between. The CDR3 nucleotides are TGCGCCAGCAGCCAAGATTTACTAGTTCAGAATGAGCAGTTCTTC. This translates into CASSQDLLVQNEQFF.

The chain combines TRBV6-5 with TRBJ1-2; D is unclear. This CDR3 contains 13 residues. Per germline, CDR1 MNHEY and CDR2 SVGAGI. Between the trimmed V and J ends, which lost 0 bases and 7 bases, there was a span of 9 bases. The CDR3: CASSYSSGGGYTF. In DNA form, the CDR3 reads TGTGCCAGCAGTTACTCGAGTGGTGGTGGCTACACCTTC.

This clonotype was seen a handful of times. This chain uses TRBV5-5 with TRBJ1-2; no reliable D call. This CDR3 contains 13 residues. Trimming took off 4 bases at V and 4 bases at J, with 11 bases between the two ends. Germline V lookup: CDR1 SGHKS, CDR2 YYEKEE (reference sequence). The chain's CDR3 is CASSLPDGYGYTF. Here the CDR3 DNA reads TGTGCCAGCAGCCTCCCAGACGGCTATGGCTACACCTTC.

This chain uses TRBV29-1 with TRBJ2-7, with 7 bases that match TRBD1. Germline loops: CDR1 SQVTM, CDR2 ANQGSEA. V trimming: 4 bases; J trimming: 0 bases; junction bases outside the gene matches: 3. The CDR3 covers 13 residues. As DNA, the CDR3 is TGCAGCGTTGTTCGACAGGGCTCCTACGAGCAGTACTTC. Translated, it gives CSVVRQGSYEQYF.

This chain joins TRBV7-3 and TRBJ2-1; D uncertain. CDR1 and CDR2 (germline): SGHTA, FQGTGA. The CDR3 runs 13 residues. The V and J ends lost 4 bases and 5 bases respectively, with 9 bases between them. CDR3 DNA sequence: TGTGCCAGCAGCTATGGGCCGGACAATGAGCAGTTCTTC. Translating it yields CASSYGPDNEQFF.

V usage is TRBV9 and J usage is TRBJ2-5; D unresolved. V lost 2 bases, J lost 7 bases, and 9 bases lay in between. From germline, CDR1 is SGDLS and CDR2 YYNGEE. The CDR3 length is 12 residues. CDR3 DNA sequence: TGTGCCAGCAGCGTCGGCGCTGGGACCCAGTACTTC. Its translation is CASSVGAGTQYF.

CDR3 in DNA: TGTGCCAGCACCCGTAGCGGGGGAGGATACAATGAGCAGTTCTTC. Translation: CASTRSGGGYNEQFF. The rearrangement uses TRBV12-3 or TRBV12-4 and TRBJ2-1; 9 nucleotides agree with TRBD2. The CDR3 has 15 amino acids. Unmatched junction bases numbered 8, after V lost 7 bases and J lost 4 bases.

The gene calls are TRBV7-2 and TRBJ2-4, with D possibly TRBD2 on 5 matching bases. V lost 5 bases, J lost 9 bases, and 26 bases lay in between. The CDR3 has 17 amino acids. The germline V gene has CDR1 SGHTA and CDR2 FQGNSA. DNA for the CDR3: TGTGCCAGCAGCCCAGTCGAACAGAGGACGAGGGCGAGCATTCAGTACTTC. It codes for CASSPVEQRTRASIQYF.